These T cell receptor beta chains were read from a single sample in a study of blood T cell repertoires in COVID-19. Generated by immunoSEQ multiplex PCR, the TCRdb table keeps only in-frame clones and is missing some. The data show some 180,000 clones, more than 75% seen once. What was sequenced was peripheral blood. Source of these receptors: a woman aged 80 or over with COVID-19, enrolled during active disease. Each CDR3 is given with its conserved first and last residue. Each record gives: J gene, D gene, clone size, V gene, CDR3 protein, CDR3 DNA. The D gene is left open where the match is weak. Clone size appears in some rows only: once, few, many, or a class for an expanded clone.

J: TRBJ2-7
D: -
size: -
V: TRBV27
CDR3: CASSYTGEDEQYF
DNA: TGTGCCAGCAGTTACACCGGGGAGGACGAGCAGTACTTC

J: TRBJ2-3
D: TRBD1
size: -
V: TRBV5-1
CDR3: CASSPGQGSTDTQYF
DNA: TGCGCCAGCAGCCCGGGACAGGGGAGCACAGATACGCAGTATTTT

J: TRBJ2-5
D: -
size: -
V: TRBV6-6
CDR3: CASSYLIPFQETQYF
DNA: TGTGCCAGCAGTTACTTAATTCCTTTCCAAGAGACCCAGTACTTC

J: TRBJ1-6
D: -
size: -
V: TRBV19
CDR3: CASSLPDSNSPLHF
DNA: TGTGCCAGTAGCCTTCCAGATTCGAATTCACCCCTCCACTTT

J: TRBJ1-1
D: -
size: -
V: TRBV19
CDR3: CASKLTGGRLNTEAFF
DNA: TGTGCCAGTAAACTTACCGGAGGCAGGTTGAACACTGAAGCTTTCTTT

J: TRBJ1-2
D: -
size: -
V: TRBV5-6
CDR3: CASSLRENYGYTF
DNA: TGTGCCAGCAGCTTGCGAGAAAACTATGGCTACACCTTC

J: TRBJ2-5
D: TRBD2
size: -
V: TRBV5-1
CDR3: CASCPGTSMETQYF
DNA: TGCGCCAGCTGTCCCGGGACTAGTATGGAGACCCAGTACTTC

J: TRBJ2-1
D: -
size: -
V: TRBV3-1/TRBV3-2
CDR3: CASQGSSYNEQFF
DNA: TGTGCCAGTCAGGGGTCTTCCTACAATGAGCAGTTCTTC

J: TRBJ2-5
D: -
size: -
V: TRBV3-1/TRBV3-2
CDR3: CASSQDIGLAGETQYF
DNA: TGTGCCAGCAGCCAAGATATAGGGCTAGCTGGAGAGACCCAGTACTTC

J: TRBJ2-5
D: TRBD1
size: -
V: TRBV4-1
CDR3: CASSQEGQDQETQYF
DNA: TGCGCCAGCAGCCAAGAGGGACAGGACCAAGAGACCCAGTACTTC

J: TRBJ2-7
D: -
size: -
V: TRBV11-2
CDR3: CASSLTRDTYEQYF
DNA: TGTGCCAGCAGCTTAACCCGGGACACCTACGAGCAGTACTTC

J: TRBJ2-1
D: TRBD2
size: once
V: TRBV27
CDR3: CASSPGLEFYNEQFF
DNA: TGTGCCAGCAGTCCAGGACTAGAGTTCTACAATGAGCAGTTCTTC

J: TRBJ1-4
D: TRBD1
size: -
V: TRBV15
CDR3: CATSGYRGQEEKLFF
DNA: TGTGCCACCAGCGGATACAGGGGGCAAGAGGAAAAACTGTTTTTT

J: TRBJ2-7
D: TRBD1
size: -
V: TRBV19
CDR3: CASSMSGTGNTEQYF
DNA: TGTGCCAGTAGTATGTCAGGGACAGGGAATACAGAGCAGTACTTC

J: TRBJ1-1
D: -
size: -
V: TRBV6-5
CDR3: CASSYSTLKTEAFF
DNA: TGTGCCAGCAGTTACTCGACACTGAAAACTGAAGCTTTCTTT

J: TRBJ2-7
D: TRBD2
size: -
V: TRBV27
CDR3: CASSLSGRADEQYF
DNA: TGTGCCAGCAGTTTAAGCGGGAGGGCAGACGAGCAGTACTTC

J: TRBJ2-2
D: -
size: -
V: TRBV10-3
CDR3: CAISEWQDTGELFF
DNA: TGTGCCATCAGTGAGTGGCAGGACACCGGGGAGCTGTTTTTT

J: TRBJ1-3
D: -
size: -
V: TRBV7-8
CDR3: CASSLAGTYSSGNTIYF
DNA: TGTGCCAGCAGCTTAGCCGGGACATATAGCTCTGGAAACACCATATATTTT

J: TRBJ2-7
D: -
size: -
V: TRBV7-2
CDR3: CASSFADPQGEQYF
DNA: TGTGCCAGCAGCTTCGCGGACCCCCAGGGCGAGCAGTACTTC

J: TRBJ2-5
D: -
size: -
V: TRBV11-2
CDR3: CASSLRSASGGGETQYF
DNA: TGTGCCAGCAGCCTCCGTTCAGCTAGCGGAGGGGGAGAGACCCAGTACTTC

J: TRBJ2-6
D: -
size: -
V: TRBV15
CDR3: CATSRDKSGTGANVLTF
DNA: TGTGCCACCAGCAGAGATAAGTCGGGGACTGGGGCCAACGTCCTGACTTTC

J: TRBJ2-7
D: TRBD1
size: few
V: TRBV10-3
CDR3: CAISGQGGFDEQYF
DNA: TGTGCCATCAGTGGACAGGGTGGTTTCGACGAGCAGTACTTC

J: TRBJ2-3
D: -
size: -
V: TRBV21-1
CDR3: CASSKVRRGSWNTDTQYF
DNA: TGTGCCAGCAGCAAAGTGCGTCGAGGGAGCTGGAACACAGATACGCAGTATTTT

J: TRBJ2-1
D: -
size: -
V: TRBV10-3
CDR3: CAISQQKRSSYNEQFF
DNA: TGTGCCATCAGCCAGCAAAAGCGGAGCTCCTACAATGAGCAGTTCTTC

J: TRBJ2-3
D: -
size: -
V: TRBV6-2/TRBV6-3
CDR3: CASSYAETTDTQYF
DNA: TGTGCCAGCAGTTACGCGGAAACAACAGATACGCAGTATTTT

J: TRBJ1-5
D: TRBD1
size: -
V: TRBV4-2
CDR3: CASSQGDRVPNQPQHF
DNA: TGTGCCAGCAGCCAGGGCGACAGGGTCCCAAATCAGCCCCAGCATTTT

J: TRBJ1-1
D: -
size: -
V: TRBV7-9
CDR3: CASSLAAGNTEAFF
DNA: TGTGCCAGCAGCTTAGCGGCGGGTAATACTGAAGCTTTCTTT

J: TRBJ2-3
D: TRBD2
size: -
V: TRBV6-5
CDR3: CASSYTAGGTDTQYF
DNA: TGTGCCAGCAGTTACACGGCGGGAGGAACAGATACGCAGTATTTT

J: TRBJ2-2
D: -
size: -
V: TRBV4-1
CDR3: CASSQDRQSLWELFF
DNA: TGCGCCAGCAGCCAAGATCGCCAGTCGTTATGGGAGCTGTTTTTT

J: TRBJ1-5
D: -
size: -
V: TRBV4-3
CDR3: CASSQDYSNQPQHF
DNA: TGCGCCAGCAGCCAAGACTATAGCAATCAGCCCCAGCATTTT

J: TRBJ2-1
D: TRBD2
size: -
V: TRBV7-3
CDR3: CASSSGLAGEDEQFF
DNA: TGTGCCAGCAGCTCGGGACTAGCGGGAGAGGATGAGCAGTTCTTC

J: TRBJ2-6
D: -
size: -
V: TRBV11-2
CDR3: CASSSVNVLTF
DNA: TGTGCCAGCAGCTCGGTTAACGTCCTGACTTTC

J: TRBJ2-7
D: -
size: -
V: TRBV28
CDR3: CASSSPGLGYEQYF
DNA: TGTGCCAGCAGTTCTCCGGGACTCGGTTACGAGCAGTACTTC

J: TRBJ1-4
D: -
size: -
V: TRBV5-8
CDR3: CASSPLLVQPGEKLFF
DNA: TGTGCCAGCAGCCCCCTCTTAGTCCAGCCGGGTGAAAAACTGTTTTTT

J: TRBJ1-1
D: -
size: -
V: TRBV3-1/TRBV3-2
CDR3: CASSTRGAREAFF
DNA: TGTGCCAGCAGCACGCGAGGCGCGAGGGAAGCTTTCTTT

J: TRBJ1-4
D: TRBD1
size: few
V: TRBV15
CDR3: CATSRPDRVGEKLFF
DNA: TGTGCCACCAGCAGGCCAGACAGGGTGGGCGAAAAACTGTTTTTT

J: TRBJ2-2
D: -
size: -
V: TRBV12-3/TRBV12-4
CDR3: CASSPPAGELFF
DNA: TGTGCCAGCAGTCCCCCCGCGGGGGAGCTGTTTTTT

J: TRBJ1-1
D: -
size: -
V: TRBV10-3
CDR3: CAIRGTPPNTEAFF
DNA: TGTGCCATCAGGGGGACACCCCCGAACACTGAAGCTTTCTTT

J: TRBJ2-1
D: -
size: -
V: TRBV10-3
CDR3: CAISEAGGFGYNEQFF
DNA: TGTGCCATCAGTGAGGCGGGCGGGTTCGGGTACAATGAGCAGTTCTTC

J: TRBJ1-5
D: TRBD1
size: -
V: TRBV19
CDR3: CASSARQGARDQPQHF
DNA: TGTGCCAGTAGTGCCAGACAGGGGGCCAGGGATCAGCCCCAGCATTTT

J: TRBJ2-2
D: -
size: -
V: TRBV2
CDR3: CASRGGMNTGELFF
DNA: TGTGCCAGTAGGGGGGGAATGAACACCGGGGAGCTGTTTTTT

J: TRBJ2-2
D: TRBD2
size: few
V: TRBV5-8
CDR3: CASSGLAGVRTGELFF
DNA: TGTGCCAGCAGTGGACTAGCGGGAGTAAGAACCGGGGAGCTGTTTTTT

J: TRBJ1-4
D: -
size: few
V: TRBV4-3
CDR3: CASSQDGRSNEKLFF
DNA: TGCGCCAGCAGCCAAGATGGCAGGTCTAATGAAAAACTGTTTTTT

J: TRBJ2-2
D: TRBD1
size: -
V: TRBV28
CDR3: CASTSTGATGELFF
DNA: TGTGCCAGCACCTCTACAGGGGCCACCGGGGAGCTGTTTTTT

J: TRBJ2-7
D: TRBD1
size: -
V: TRBV4-3
CDR3: CASSQVGQGVHEQYF
DNA: TGCGCCAGCAGCCAAGTCGGACAGGGGGTCCACGAGCAGTACTTC

J: TRBJ2-1
D: TRBD2
size: -
V: TRBV18
CDR3: CASSPSSGMGNEQFF
DNA: TGTGCCAGCTCACCAAGTAGCGGGATGGGCAATGAGCAGTTCTTC

J: TRBJ1-2
D: TRBD1
size: -
V: TRBV5-1
CDR3: CASSPGQGRNYGYTF
DNA: TGCGCCAGCAGCCCCGGACAGGGCCGTAACTATGGCTACACCTTC

J: TRBJ1-6
D: TRBD1
size: -
V: TRBV3-1/TRBV3-2
CDR3: CASSPTGANSPLHF
DNA: TGTGCCAGCAGCCCGACAGGGGCTAATTCACCCCTCCACTTT

J: TRBJ1-2
D: -
size: -
V: TRBV19
CDR3: CASSIKGVGYTF
DNA: TGTGCCAGTAGTATCAAAGGGGTTGGCTACACCTTC

J: TRBJ1-1
D: TRBD1
size: -
V: TRBV10-3
CDR3: CAITETGYGEAFF
DNA: TGTGCCATCACCGAGACAGGGTATGGTGAAGCTTTCTTT